Listed below are T cell receptor beta chains from one sample, sequenced in a study of cytomegalovirus exposure and HLA in healthy donors. Measured with immunoSEQ multiplex PCR; TCRdb has only the in-frame clones, and not every one. Its clone listing holds tens of thousands of clones. Specimen: PBMCs. These receptors were obtained from a male donor in good health and CMV-seronegative. Each CDR3 is given with its conserved first and last residue. Fields, in order: V gene, J gene, D gene, CDR3 protein, CDR3 DNA. The D gene is left open where the match is weak.

TRBV4-3	TRBJ2-2	TRBD2	CASSQALAGESRELFF	TGCGCCAGCAGCCAAGCACTAGCGGGGGAAAGTAGGGAGCTGTTTTTT
TRBV6-4	TRBJ2-2	.	CASSDSIGDTGELFF	TGTGCCAGCAGTGACTCGATAGGAGACACCGGGGAGCTGTTTTTT
TRBV5-1	TRBJ2-4	.	CASSVPGTLAKNIQYF	TGCGCCAGCAGCGTCCCCGGGACATTAGCCAAAAACATTCAGTACTTC
TRBV6-5	TRBJ1-1	TRBD1	CASRDRGHSTEAFF	TGTGCCAGCCGGGACAGGGGGCATTCCACTGAAGCTTTCTTT
TRBV28	TRBJ2-1	TRBD1	CASSWDRGGDEQFF	TGTGCCAGCAGCTGGGACAGGGGGGGGGATGAGCAGTTCTTC
TRBV11-2	TRBJ2-5	.	CASSLYSETQYF	TGTGCCAGCAGCTTATATTCGGAGACCCAGTACTTC
TRBV9	TRBJ2-1	.	CASSVGSGGGSDNEQFF	TGTGCCAGCAGCGTAGGGTCCGGCGGGGGCTCCGACAATGAGCAGTTCTTC
TRBV18	TRBJ1-1	TRBD1	CASSPPGQGKIEDFF	TGTGCCAGCTCACCCCCCGGACAGGGAAAAATTGAAGATTTCTTT
TRBV30	TRBJ2-6	.	CAWDSSSSGANVLTF	TGTGCCTGGGACAGCTCCAGCTCTGGGGCCAACGTCCTGACTTTC
TRBV28	TRBJ2-3	TRBD2	CASRARRGGSVADTQYF	TGTGCCAGCAGAGCCCGACGGGGCGGGAGCGTTGCAGATACGCAGTATTTT
TRBV30	TRBJ1-6	TRBD1	CAWSAGGTGSSPLHF	TGTGCCTGGAGCGCGGGGGGGACAGGTAGTTCACCCCTCCACTTT
TRBV18	TRBJ2-5	.	CASSPPGQRETQYF	TGTGCCAGCTCACCTCCGGGCCAGCGGGAGACCCAGTACTTC
TRBV10-3	TRBJ1-1	.	CAISESGLRNTEAFF	TGTGCCATCAGTGAGTCGGGGCTCAGGAACACTGAAGCTTTCTTT
TRBV5-4	TRBJ1-4	.	CASSLAGGEKLFF	TGTGCCAGCAGCTTGGCAGGAGGGGAAAAACTGTTTTTT
TRBV4-3	TRBJ2-1	.	CASSHSVSDNEQFF	TGCGCCAGCAGCCATTCGGTCTCCGACAATGAGCAGTTCTTC
TRBV18	TRBJ2-1	TRBD2	CASSPGGSYNEQFF	TGTGCCAGCTCACCGGGGGGGTCCTACAATGAGCAGTTCTTC
TRBV7-2	TRBJ2-7	TRBD2	CASSLLTSGGGEQYF	TGTGCCAGCAGCTTGTTGACTAGCGGGGGGGGCGAGCAGTACTTC
TRBV28	TRBJ1-2	TRBD1	CASSLGQGVSGYTF	TGTGCCAGCAGTTTGGGACAGGGGGTCAGCGGCTACACCTTC
TRBV4-3	TRBJ2-1	TRBD2	CASSPQVNSGSYEQFF	TGCGCCAGCAGCCCCCAAGTCAATAGCGGGAGTTATGAGCAGTTCTTC